Below, one TCR beta chain is given with its context. This clonotype occurred many times. Its binding antigen is unknown. Base quality data are lacking; no much larger clone is found one base away. The CDR3 holds 16 amino acids from the cysteine to the phenylalanine. Solely the CDR3 DNA is kept, with 48 bases framed from the first base. As encoded in the germline V gene (reference sequence), CDR1 is MNHEY while CDR2 is SMNVEV. Here V drops 1 base and J drops 7 bases, and the junction holds 5 bases not matched to any gene. Preparation of the library involved multiplex PCR. The sample was run on an Illumina HiSeq 4000. TCR beta libraries were built with iRepertoire HTBI primers and Arm-PCR amplification of CDR3 regions. Before sequencing, the PCR products underwent gel purification. For the original study's pipeline: Gene usage analysis of CDR3 amino acid clonotypes relied on the approximately 60 TRBV and around 14 TRBJ segments identified across samples. COPE and FqMerger were used to merge the filtered high-quality paired reads into contigs. BLAST was used to align contigs to IMGT TRBV, TRBD and TRBJ reference genes, with CDR3 defined following IMGT. Any clonotype with a frequency above 0.1% was classified as a highly expanded clone. Shannon entropy was used to measure repertoire diversity, and the Gini coefficient was used to measure V-J evenness. Clonotypes shared by more than one individual were considered public. Starting from the raw public reads, TCRdb applied fastp trimming at Q25, assembled clones with MiXCR and retained in-frame beta chains. Under each unique CDR3 protein, matching rows form one entry showing the most common genes and DNA. TCRdb's processing, not the authors' own work, is the source of the V and J calls. Present in this sample are hundreds of thousands of distinct CDR3 sequences, around 17% of which were seen just once. 9.5% to 12% of the sample lies in the top ten.

This entry belongs to a study of regulatory T cells in long-lasting Graves disease (dated by TCRdb to about 2021). Concerning the study at large: Antithyroid drugs had been taken for less than 3 months by newly diagnosed Graves' disease patients. Persistent Graves' disease patients were compared with newly diagnosed Graves' disease patients by peripheral blood TCR sequencing and RNA sequencing. The study was conducted in China and was registered as a clinical trial. A total of around 35 samples were covered by TCR sequencing, comprising roughly 13 persistent and approximately 20 newly diagnosed Graves' disease patients. Paper-wide results and their limitations: TRBV28, TRBJ1-2 and TRBJ2-5 were preferentially used in persistent disease, while TRBV20-1 and TRBJ2-1 were favored in newly diagnosed disease. Lower TCR Shannon entropy and fewer highly expanded clones were observed in persistent Graves' disease patients than in newly diagnosed patients, which suggested clonal expansion. Only the TCR beta chain was sequenced and analyzed. The small sample size was acknowledged by the authors as a limitation that may reduce accuracy. Persistent patients shared more public clonotypes among themselves (fewer than 3,000) than newly diagnosed patients did (more than 950). The study examined only peripheral blood because the primary lesion, thyroid tissue, could not be accessed.

Explained via the paper, the time point label denotes: newly diagnosed GD, antithyroid drugs for less than 3 months. RNA was extracted from PBMCs in TRIzol for both TCR sequencing and RNA sequencing. The diagnosis of Graves' disease followed American Thyroid Association guidelines. Patients for the study were recruited at an endocrinology department in Xi'an, China. Each patient gave 9 to 10 milliliters of peripheral blood, collected in an EDTA anticoagulant tube. Ficoll Paque Plus density gradient separation was used to isolate PBMCs, and no further T cell sorting was done. RNA quality was checked with an Agilent 2100 Bioanalyzer and agarose gel, and concentration with a NanoDrop 2000. This sample also belongs to another study, concerning T cells in Graves' hyperthyroidism and ophthalmopathy. The second study reports: Graves' hyperthyroidism was defined as stable when no progression to ophthalmopathy occurred over 18 months of follow-up. The hyperthyroidism patients were between 18 and 65 years old and newly diagnosed, with a disease duration of less than 2 months. The study excluded patients with uncontrolled infections, other autoimmune diseases, pregnancy or lactation. Diagnoses relied on clinical symptoms, serum thyroxine and TRAb, thyroid ultrasound and orbital computed tomography. The first round of RT-PCR for the TCR CDR3 was performed with the HTBI primer set and the Qiagen OneStep RT-PCR kit. Most expanded thyroid clonotypes (frequency above 0.001) were also detected in blood, suggesting blood repertoires may reflect thyroid immune responses. A 13 V-J signature model separated ophthalmopathy from stable hyperthyroidism, with around 88% sensitivity and 81% to 82% specificity in cross-validation and 80%/75% in testing. In validation, progression to ophthalmopathy was predicted by the model with nearly 71% sensitivity and just over 72% specificity, a median of around 6.5 months before onset. To identify TCR V-J signatures that set the groups apart, the researchers used a discovery cohort of about a hundred patients, made up of 43 with Graves' ophthalmopathy and 55 to 65 with stable Graves' hyperthyroidism. Whether ophthalmopathy could be predicted prospectively was tested in an independent validation cohort made up of about 18 hyperthyroidism patients plus 17 patients who later progressed to ophthalmopathy. For training and testing, the 110 or so patients in the discovery cohort were randomly divided in a 7:3 ratio. Thyroid tissue and blood T-cell repertoires from several Graves' hyperthyroidism patients were also compared in the study. Following sampling, methimazole starting at 30 mg daily was given to hyperthyroidism patients, and high-dose intravenous methylprednisolone was given to ophthalmopathy patients. Libraries were constructed in a second round of multiplex PCR, after which size selection and purification were carried out. Sequencing of the libraries was done on an Illumina HiSeq2000 using paired-end 100 bp reads. SOAPnuke was used to process the raw data, with reads discarded if the reads contained adapters or uncalled bases, had a mean Phred below 15, or lacked an exact constant-primer or identifier match. High-quality paired reads were merged using COPE v1.2.5, and each unique nucleotide sequence was defined as a clonotype. MiTCR v1.1 was used to align the clonotypes against IMGT TRBV, TRBD and TRBJ reference segments. The analysis included only V-J combinations with a frequency above 0.0001, which together covered over 98% of the repertoires. A TCS score was defined as the ratio of F50 (clonal expansion) to E x V (chaos), with BLOSUM62-based TCRdist applied between CDR3 peptides within each V-J. Welch's t-statistics and random forest reduced some 510 V-J features to 13, which were used in a naive Bayes classifier (R e1071). Sample size was not statistically predetermined, and investigators were not blinded to group allocation. The paper describes TCR Vbeta CDR3 sequencing of around 130 peripheral blood samples, made up of 43 ophthalmopathy patients, around 73 hyperthyroidism patients and 17 progressor patients.

The sample in question was peripheral blood mononuclear cells (PBMCs), obtained at new diagnosis, from a patient treated with antithyroid drugs. The V gene is TRBV27 and the J gene is TRBJ2-1; TRBD2 matches 12 bases in the middle. This TCR came from a woman in her thirties with Graves disease. Donor details come from another sample of the same person, matched by shared clones. The sequenced DNA is TGTGCCAGCAGTTTATTGCGGACTAGCGGGGCGAATGAGCAGTTCTTC. It translates as CASSLLRTSGANEQFF.